This paragraph covers one TCR beta chain sequence. Its specificity is unknown. These data come from a study of shared clonotypes between healthy human individuals. The study, taken as a whole, reports: Estimated richness was generally greater in naive than memory subsets.

Repertoires were generated with immunoSEQ multiplex PCR, while TCRdb's copy carries only in-frame clones and drops some. This sample has hundreds of thousands of clones, with around 86% found just once. To make CD8 memory, CD45RO+ cells were put together with CCR7-negative CD45RA+ TemRA cells. The CDR3 length is 18 residues. With 6 bases removed from V and 4 bases from J, the gap between germline ends came to 25 bases. Per germline, CDR1 SNHLY and CDR2 FYNNEI. This chain uses TRBV2 with TRBJ2-1; tentative D call: TRBD2 (5 bases). Sample: memory CD8+ T cells sorted from blood. Specified subset: CD45RO+ cells pooled with CCR7-negative TemRA cells. The clonotype was recovered from a man younger than 35 in good health. The CDR3 spells CASRLGFLWRVKYNEQFF. The CDR3 nucleotides are TGTGCCAGCAGACTAGGGTTTTTGTGGCGGGTAAAATACAATGAGCAGTTCTTC.